What follows are 21 T cell receptor beta chains derived from one specimen sequenced in a study of T-cell reconstitution after alpha-beta-depleted transplantation in children (dated by TCRdb to between 2015 and 2016). The library relied on PCR. Sequencer: Illumina HiSeq 2500. TCR libraries were prepared with molecular barcoding, using unique molecular identifiers to normalize TCRbeta repertoire quantification. TCRdb reprocessed the public reads (quality trimming at Q25 with fastp, clone calling with MiXCR) and kept in-frame beta chains. One record per CDR3 amino acid sequence lists the most common genes and DNA. In all, the sample holds around 600,000 distinct CDR3 sequences, and 23% of those were seen once. The ten most abundant clones make up about 14% of the sample. The treatment or condition label on this specimen signifies: allogeneic hematopoietic cell transplantation with graft depleted of TCRalphabeta T cells and CD19 B cells.

Sequenced here: PBMCs, mostly from graft donor cells, sampled 360 days after TCRalphabeta/CD19-depleted stem cell transplant. These receptors all stem from a boy in the first two years of life who had a stem cell transplant for acute myeloid leukemia, so the T cells may come from the graft donor.

The table lists this clonotype with a few counts. The chain recombines TRBV14 with TRBJ1-1; D gene unclear. Germline-derived CDR1 and CDR2 are SGHDN and FVKESK. The CDR3 has 15 residues. Trimming took off 4 bases at V and 4 bases at J, with 16 bases between the two ends. This chain's CDR3 is CASSPIPSDLTEAFF. CDR3 nucleotides: TGTGCCAGCAGCCCCATCCCATCCGACCTCACTGAAGCTTTCTTT.

This clonotype was seen more than once but under ten times. CDR3 region: CASSPPGKPEAFF. Written as DNA, the CDR3 is TGTGCCAGCAGCCCCCCAGGGAAGCCTGAAGCTTTCTTT. V gene TRBV6-1 combines with J gene TRBJ1-1; the D gene is possibly TRBD1 (5 bases). Germline V gives CDR1 MNHNS, CDR2 SASEGT. Trimming left V 6 bases short and J 6 bases short, with 14 bases between. The CDR3 runs to 13 residues.

The chain joins TRBV28 to TRBJ2-7; D not certain. Germline assignment: CDR1 MDHEN and CDR2 SYDVKM. V dropped 2 bases and J dropped 2 bases, with 4 bases sitting between them. This CDR3 region has 12 residues. CDR3 nucleotides: TGTGCCAGCAGTTTAAGTACCTACGAGCAGTACGTC. Residues: CASSLSTYEQYV.

This clonotype was observed a few times. The CDR3 DNA follows: TGTGCCAGCAGCTTAACAATGACTAACCAAGAGACCCAGTACTTC. Its protein product is CASSLTMTNQETQYF. This chain links TRBV7-2 with TRBJ2-5, with a possible D match to TRBD2 (5 bases). This CDR3 comprises 15 residues. V lost 2 bases and J lost 0, with 10 bases in between. Per the germline V gene, CDR1 is SGHTA and CDR2 is FQGNSA.

This clonotype was observed at least ten times. The chain is built from TRBV28 and TRBJ2-3; TRBD2 matches at 8 bases. The CDR3 has 15 amino acids. CDR1 and CDR2 from the germline V gene are MDHEN and SYDVKM. The trim removed 7 bases at V and 2 bases at J, leaving 8 bases unmatched. The CDR3 DNA reads TGTGCCAGCATCCCGGGGGGGCAGACCACAGATACGCAGTATTTT. Translating gives CASIPGGQTTDTQYF.

This clonotype was counted ten times or more. The V gene is TRBV15, the J gene TRBJ2-1; unclear D gene. CDR3 length: 12 amino acids. V lost 1 base, J lost 10 bases, and 8 bases lay in between. Germline assignment: CDR1 LNHNV and CDR2 YYDKDF (reference sequence). The CDR3 spells CATSRGRAEQFF. The DNA of the CDR3 is TGTGCCACCAGCAGAGGTCGAGCGGAGCAGTTCTTC.

This clonotype was observed a few times. The CDR3 is CASSPGWSSGELFF. Here the CDR3 DNA reads TGTGCCAGCAGCCCCGGTTGGAGTTCCGGGGAGCTGTTTTTT. The chain couples TRBV11-3 to TRBJ2-2, with no clear D. The germline gives CDR1 SGHNT, CDR2 YENEEA. Trimming cost V 5 bases and J 6 bases, with 13 bases left between them. CDR3 length equals 14 residues.

The chain uses TRBV29-1 and TRBJ2-7; 7 bases align to TRBD2. With V trimmed by 3 bases and J by 3 bases, 5 bases remained unmatched. There are 13 residues in the CDR3. Germline V gene lookup returns CDR1 SQVTM and CDR2 ANQGSEA. The CDR3 DNA is TGCAGCGTTGACAGGGAGGGCGGCTACGAGCAGTACTTC. Protein: CSVDREGGYEQYF.

As DNA, the CDR3 is TGCAGTGCTACCCCTCCGAGTTGGGGAGGAGAGTACTTC. Protein: CSATPPSWGGEYF. The genes are TRBV20-1 and TRBJ2-5; tentatively, D is TRBD2 (6 bases). Germline V gene data show CDR1 as DFQATT and CDR2 as SNEGSKA (reference sequence). The CDR3 runs 13 residues. V gave up 4 bases and J gave up 12 bases, with 21 bases separating them.

This chain uses TRBV4-3 with TRBJ2-2; weak D call: TRBD1 (5 bases). The germline V gene encodes CDR1 LGHNA and CDR2 YSLEER. This CDR3 has 15 amino acids. Trimming removed 0 bases from V and 7 bases from J, with 12 bases in between. The CDR3 loop is CASSQDPGIGGELFF. The CDR3 nucleotides are TGCGCCAGCAGCCAAGATCCAGGGATTGGCGGGGAGCTGTTTTTT.

This clonotype has just a few counts. The rearrangement uses TRBV11-3 and TRBJ2-6; D is ambiguous. CDR3 length: 14 amino acids. V lost 5 bases to trimming and J lost 4 bases, with 9 bases between them. Germline V CDR1 and CDR2: SGHNT, YENEEA. The CDR3 sequence is CASSPTTGANVLTF. CDR3 in DNA: TGTGCCAGCAGCCCAACAACGGGGGCCAACGTCCTGACTTTC.

This clonotype was counted a few times. This sequence joins TRBV5-1 and TRBJ2-5; possibly TRBD1 for D (6 bases). V lost 2 bases and J 4 bases, leaving 9 bases between the germline ends. This CDR3 has 13 amino acids. Per the germline V gene, CDR1 is SGHRS and CDR2 is YFSETQ. CDR3 in amino acids: CASSFVGGETQYF. The CDR3 coding sequence is TGCGCCAGCAGCTTTGTAGGGGGAGAGACCCAGTACTTC.

This clonotype was found many times. This chain uses TRBV7-2 with TRBJ2-5; 7 nucleotides match TRBD1. The CDR3 is 14 amino acids. Unmatched junction bases numbered 3, after V lost 4 bases and J lost 1 base. In germline, CDR1 is SGHTA, CDR2 FQGNSA. CDR3 DNA sequence: TGTGCCAGCAGCTGGGGGACAGTCCAAGAGACCCAGTACTTC. Protein: CASSWGTVQETQYF. Full variable domain (rest looked up from reference TRBV7-2 and TRBJ2-5): GAGVSQSPSNKVTEKGKDVELRCDPISGHTALYWYRQSLGQGLEFLIYFQGNSAPDKSGLPSDRFSAERTGGSVSTLTIQRTQQEDSAVYLCASSWGTVQETQYFGPGTRLLVL.

The chain has TRBV5-1 and TRBJ2-3, with 11 bases fitting TRBD2. CDR1 and CDR2 from the germline V gene are SGHRS and YFSETQ. The CDR3 has 18 amino acids. J lost 0 bases, V lost 0 bases, and 6 bases had no gene match. The CDR3 reads CASSLAMTSGASTDTQYF. The CDR3 DNA sequence: TGCGCCAGCAGCTTGGCCATGACTAGCGGGGCTAGCACAGATACGCAGTATTTT.

This clonotype was seen a handful of times. The chain carries TRBV25-1 and TRBJ2-3; D unclear. Germline-derived CDR1 and CDR2 are MGHDK and SYGVNS. V shed 3 bases and J shed 6 bases, with 4 bases lying between them. The CDR3 totals 11 residues. CDR3 bases: TGTGCCAGCAGTGATCTGGATACGCAGTATTTT. It codes for CASSDLDTQYF. Combining the CDR3 with reference TRBV25-1 and TRBJ2-3 gives the whole variable domain EADIYQTPRYLVIGTGKKITLECSQTMGHDKMYWYQQDPGMELHLIHYSYGVNSTEKGDLSSESTVSRIRTEHFPLTLESARPSHTSQYLCASSDLDTQYFGPGTRLTVL.

As regards this clonotype: In this CDR3 the conserved last residue, phenylalanine or tryptophan, is missing, so a read error is likely. The V and J genes are TRBV20-1 and TRBJ1-3; D possibly corresponds to TRBD1 (6 bases). Looked up from germline, CDR1 is DFQATT and CDR2 is SNEGSKA (reference sequence). The CDR3 spans 16 residues. V was cut by 0 bases and J by 3 bases, with 15 bases left in between. The CDR3 region is CSARDPAQGSGNTIYY. The CDR3 DNA reads as TGCAGTGCTAGAGACCCTGCCCAGGGGAGTGGAAACACCATATATTAT.

This clonotype was seen a handful of times. The V and J genes are TRBV28 and TRBJ1-6; TRBD1 aligns across 7 bases. This CDR3 has 13 residues. J lost 9 bases, V lost 7 bases, and 6 bases had no gene match. Germline CDR1 and CDR2: MDHEN and SYDVKM. The CDR3 region has the DNA TGTGCCAGCAACCGGGACAGCCCTTCACCCCTCCACTTT. It translates to CASNRDSPSPLHF.

This clonotype was seen many times. V usage is TRBV7-2 and J usage is TRBJ2-1, with D possibly being TRBD2 (6 bases). The CDR3 has 11 residues. Per the germline V gene, CDR1 is SGHTA and CDR2 is FQGNSA. Trimming cost V 5 bases and J 12 bases, with 11 bases left between them. The CDR3 DNA reads TGTGCCAGCAGCCCTCAGGGAGGGCAGTTCTTC. Encoded protein: CASSPQGGQFF.

The sample holds many counts of this clonotype. The chain combines TRBV29-1 with TRBJ2-3; D not certain. Germline CDR1 and CDR2: SQVTM and ANQGSEA. The CDR3 has 12 amino acids. The V end was cut by 4 bases, the J end by 0 bases, with 5 bases between. CDR3 residues: CSVVPSTDTQYF. The CDR3 coding sequence is TGCAGCGTTGTCCCTAGCACAGATACGCAGTATTTT.

This clonotype was observed a handful of times. The chain uses TRBV20-1 and TRBJ2-1; TRBD2 aligns across 11 bases. The V gene's germline CDR1 is DFQATT and CDR2 SNEGSKA (reference sequence). The CDR3 is 14 residues long. V lost 1 base, J lost 8 bases, and 4 bases stayed unmatched. The CDR3 bases are TGCAGTGCTAGAGTAGCGGGGGGGCAATATGAGCAGTTCTTC. Its translation: CSARVAGGQYEQFF.

The chain carries TRBV20-1 and TRBJ1-2; 9 bases map to TRBD1. Germline CDR1 and CDR2: DFQATT and SNEGSKA (reference sequence). CDR3 size: 15 residues. V shed 3 bases and J 2 bases; nucleotides not matched to a gene: 7. The CDR3 protein is CSASANTGGNYGYTF. The CDR3 DNA reads TGCAGTGCTAGCGCGAATACAGGGGGCAACTATGGCTACACCTTC.